A selection of T cell receptor beta chains follows, all from one sample in a study of Ad26.COV2.S vaccination and SARS-CoV-2 variants. Some clones are missing from TCRdb's copy, which holds only in-frame ones; the method was immunoSEQ multiplex PCR. The table records approximately 450,000 clones, around nine tenths of them present only once. This sample comprised peripheral blood, obtained in a trial of Ad26.COV2.S vaccine versus placebo. These receptors originate from a person between 18 and 65 years old who received the Ad26.COV2.S COVID-19 vaccine or a placebo. Both conserved end residues are trimmed from each CDR3. A clone size is listed for some rows: how often the clone was seen (once, few, many), or a class if it is expanded.

abundance | j_gene | v_gene | CDR3aa
once | TRBJ2-5 | TRBV5-5 | ASSLGLAGAPRETQY
. | TRBJ2-7 | TRBV29-1 | SVTGGGSYEQY
once | TRBJ1-2 | TRBV6-1 | ASSDRQVMHGYT
. | TRBJ1-1 | TRBV11-2 | ASSLGQPGDTEAF
. | TRBJ2-5 | TRBV7-2 | ASSLGLGGRATETQY
. | TRBJ2-3 | TRBV5-1 | ASSFSEPSTDTQY
. | TRBJ2-2 | TRBV7-8 | ASSLAPNTGELF
. | TRBJ2-1 | TRBV7-3 | ASSLLGSSYNEQF
. | TRBJ2-3 | TRBV30 | AWSVKLVGDTQY
. | TRBJ1-5 | TRBV6-6 | ASSYSPHQPQH
once | TRBJ2-5 | TRBV3-1/TRBV3-2 | ASSQDSGNFLTQY
. | TRBJ1-2 | TRBV19 | ASSMVGEDRDGYT
few | TRBJ1-2 | TRBV11-2 | ASSFTGEGYGYT
. | TRBJ1-5 | TRBV6-6 | ASSYVLNQPQH
. | TRBJ2-7 | TRBV4-1 | ASRDQATYEQY
. | TRBJ1-1 | TRBV18 | ASSLTKNTEAF
. | TRBJ2-2 | TRBV7-8 | ASSSPANTGELF
. | TRBJ1-1 | TRBV30 | AWGVTAADEAF
. | TRBJ2-3 | TRBV5-1 | ASSLGAAGTDTQY
. | TRBJ2-1 | TRBV28 | ASSFQQVRDEQF
. | TRBJ2-7 | TRBV6-6 | ASERLAPYEQY
. | TRBJ2-7 | TRBV15 | ATSRDLRGEQY
few | TRBJ2-2 | TRBV27 | ASSLSGQGGTGELF
once | TRBJ2-1 | TRBV23-1 | ASSLFGRPHGDNEQF
once | TRBJ2-3 | TRBV12-3/TRBV12-4 | ASSPNRGDTQY
. | TRBJ1-3 | TRBV27 | ASSPSDRGHTIY
. | TRBJ1-5 | TRBV7-8 | ASSLQGWNQPQH
. | TRBJ1-1 | TRBV12-5 | ASGSEGKVPEAF
once | TRBJ2-1 | TRBV5-1 | ASRGTSGIYNEQF
once | TRBJ2-3 | TRBV6-1 | ASSEEGIRTDTQY
. | TRBJ2-1 | TRBV27 | ASSQDSGQGSNEQF
. | TRBJ2-1 | TRBV5-4 | ATNSGTSNEQF
few | TRBJ2-1 | TRBV2 | ASISELAGSNEQF
. | TRBJ2-5 | TRBV24-1 | ATSDHGNPETQY
. | TRBJ1-2 | TRBV14 | ASSQDRWGRNT